The T cell receptor (beta chain) under discussion was sequenced for a study of blood T cells in healthy people across ages. Regarding the study as a whole: There was a strong correlation between TCR beta diversity and naive T cell percentage.

The second PCR ran about 6 to 11 cycles with a sample-barcoded 5' primer and J-beta primers. One entry per CDR3 protein results from TCRdb running MiXCR on the 5' RACE reads. In the table there are 1.8 million or so distinct CDR3 sequences, 30% to 40% of which are singletons. This clonotype was observed a handful of times. Antigen unknown. The ends were cut back, 5 bases at V and 4 bases at J, with 23 bases in the middle. Germline V gene lookup returns CDR1 SGHTA and CDR2 FQGNSA. The CDR3 totals 17 residues. V and J are TRBV7-2 and TRBJ2-5; weak D call: TRBD2 (6 bases). Sequencing was done on a sample of blood. The TCR sequence derives from a human donor in good health. The CDR3 nucleotides are TGTGCCAGCAGCATACTCGGGCGGTCGCGGGGAGGAGAGACCCAGTACTTC. It specifies CASSILGRSRGGETQYF.